This T cell receptor (beta chain) stems from a study of T-cell reconstitution after alpha-beta-depleted transplantation in children. The V gene lost 0 bases and the J gene lost 0 bases, with 6 bases spanning the gap. The CDR3 covers 15 residues. Germline assignment: CDR1 SGDLS and CDR2 YYNGEE. Unique molecular identifiers featured in how the TCRbeta library was prepared. From the PCR reads, TCRdb called clonotypes with MiXCR, one entry per CDR3 protein. The sample holds approximately 490,000 distinct CDR3 sequences, approximately 13% seen once. The sample holds a few counts of this clonotype. The V call is TRBV9, the J call TRBJ1-4; D call uncertain. This sample comprised PBMCs from the stem cell graft donor, obtained from the stem cell graft. The TCR was taken from a human donor who donated a stem cell graft to a child with combined immunodeficiency. CDR3 sequence reads: CASSVDRTTNEKLFF. The CDR3, as DNA: TGTGCCAGCAGCGTAGACAGAACAACTAATGAAAAACTGTTTTTT.